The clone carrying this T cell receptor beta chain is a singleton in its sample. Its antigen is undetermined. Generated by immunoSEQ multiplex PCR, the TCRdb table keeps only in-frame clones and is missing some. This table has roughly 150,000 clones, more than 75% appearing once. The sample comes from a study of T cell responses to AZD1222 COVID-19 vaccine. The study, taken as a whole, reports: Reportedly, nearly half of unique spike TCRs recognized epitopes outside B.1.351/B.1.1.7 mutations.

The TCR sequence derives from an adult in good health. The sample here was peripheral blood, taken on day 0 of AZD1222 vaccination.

Written as DNA, the CDR3 is TGTGCCAGCAGCCAACTCAACCTTGATTACAACAATGAGCAGTTCTTC. This translates into CASSQLNLDYNNEQFF. The V gene is TRBV3-1 (or the pseudogene TRBV3-2), the J gene TRBJ2-1; D remains unclear. V was clipped by 2 bases and J by 5 bases, with 16 bases between them. CDR3 length: 16 residues. In germline, CDR1 is LGHDT, CDR2 YNNKEL (reference sequence).